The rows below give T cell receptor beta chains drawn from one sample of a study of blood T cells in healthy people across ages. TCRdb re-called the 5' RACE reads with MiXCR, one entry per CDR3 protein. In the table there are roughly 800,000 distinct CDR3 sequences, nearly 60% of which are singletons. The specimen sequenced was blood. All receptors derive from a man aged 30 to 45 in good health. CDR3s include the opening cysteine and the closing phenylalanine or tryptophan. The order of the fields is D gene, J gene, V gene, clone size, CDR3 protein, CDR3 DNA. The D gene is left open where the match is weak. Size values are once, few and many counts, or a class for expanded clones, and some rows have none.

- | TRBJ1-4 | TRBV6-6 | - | CASRHHGLNEKLFF | TGTGCCAGCAGACACCACGGGCTCAATGAAAAACTGTTTTTT
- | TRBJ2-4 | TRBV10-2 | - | CASSVKPSEGIQYF | TGCGCCAGCAGTGTAAAGCCTTCCGAAGGCATTCAGTACTTC
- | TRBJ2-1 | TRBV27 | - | CASSFEGNEQLF | TGTGCCAGCAGTTTCGAAGGAAATGAGCAGTTGTTC
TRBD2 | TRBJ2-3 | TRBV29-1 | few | CSVVAGGHDTQYF | TGCAGCGTTGTAGCGGGGGGGCACGATACGCAGTATTTT
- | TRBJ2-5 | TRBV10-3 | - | CAIRSGIGEETQYF | TGTGCCATCAGGTCAGGGATCGGTGAAGAGACCCAGTACTTC
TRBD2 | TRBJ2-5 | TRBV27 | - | CASSLLASGDGTQYF | TGTGCCAGCAGTTTACTTGCTAGCGGGGATGGGACCCAGTACTTC
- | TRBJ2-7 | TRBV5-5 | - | CASSLIPGQLSYEQYF | TGTGCCAGCAGTTTAATTCCGGGACAACTCTCCTACGAGCAGTACTTC
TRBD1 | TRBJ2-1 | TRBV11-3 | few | CASSLDQGGSSSYNEQFF | TGTGCCAGCAGCTTAGATCAAGGGGGCTCCAGCTCCTACAATGAGCAGTTCTTC
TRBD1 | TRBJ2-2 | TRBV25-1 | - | CASSGRGAGGLAGELFF | TGTGCCAGCAGTGGAAGGGGTGCAGGGGGATTGGCCGGGGAGCTGTTTTTT
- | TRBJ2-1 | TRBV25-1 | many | CASSEQGQTSSYNEQFF | TGTGCCAGCAGTGAACAAGGACAAACGAGCTCCTACAATGAGCAGTTCTTC
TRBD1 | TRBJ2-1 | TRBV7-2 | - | CASSPGGQGSYNEQFF | TGTGCCAGCAGCCCCGGGGGACAGGGCTCCTACAATGAGCAGTTCTTC
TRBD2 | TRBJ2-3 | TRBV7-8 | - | CASSSTLAGVTDTQYF | TGTGCCAGCAGCTCAACTTTAGCGGGGGTCACAGATACGCAGTATTTT
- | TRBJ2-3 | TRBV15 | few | CATSRDNGPDTQYF | TGTGCCACCAGCAGAGATAATGGTCCGGATACGCAGTATTTT
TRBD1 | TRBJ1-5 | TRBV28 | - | CASTEPGQKYSNQPQHF | TGTGCCAGCACCGAACCGGGACAGAAGTATAGCAATCAGCCCCAGCATTTT
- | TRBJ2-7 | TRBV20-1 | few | CSAREAGHYEQYF | TGCAGTGCTAGAGAGGCGGGACACTACGAGCAGTACTTC
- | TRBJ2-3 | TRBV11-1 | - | CASSFLGHRPDTQYF | TGTGCCAGCAGCTTTTTGGGACACCGCCCAGATACGCAGTATTTT